This entry lists 24 T cell receptor beta chains sequenced from one sample in a study of blood T cell repertoires in COVID-19. The repertoire was sequenced with immunoSEQ multiplex PCR; TCRdb's copy has only in-frame clones and lacks some. Among 150,000 to 200,000 clones, 75% to 90% were seen once, and the ten largest hold around 0.77%. Sequenced sample: PBMCs or T cells enriched from blood (not recorded which). The source of these receptors is a woman aged 18-35 years who had recovered from COVID-19.

V gene TRBV5-1 combines with J gene TRBJ2-1; 11 positions match TRBD2. The CDR3 is 19 amino acids. Trimming at V came to 5 bases and at J to 3 bases, leaving 16 bases not matched to a gene. Looked up from germline, CDR1 is SGHRS and CDR2 is YFSETQ. The CDR3 loop is CASSPGLAERGLYYNEQFF. The CDR3 DNA sequence: TGCGCCAGCAGTCCGGGACTAGCGGAGCGGGGACTTTACTACAATGAGCAGTTCTTC.

This sequence joins TRBV3-1 (or the pseudogene TRBV3-2) and TRBJ2-5, with D tentatively TRBD2 (6 bases). This CDR3 has 16 residues. Trimming removed 4 bases from V and 4 bases from J, with 19 bases in between. CDR1 is LGHDT, CDR2 YNNKEL, per germline (reference sequence). CDR3 loop: CASSPLVREVGETQYF. The CDR3 bases are TGTGCCAGCAGCCCATTAGTCAGGGAGGTAGGAGAGACCCAGTACTTC.

The rearrangement joins TRBV2 to TRBJ2-7, with D perhaps matching TRBD1 (5 bases). This CDR3 has 15 residues. The germline V gene has CDR1 SNHLY and CDR2 FYNNEI. Trimming removed 0 bases at V and 6 bases at J, with 15 bases between. In DNA form, the CDR3 reads TGTGCCAGCAGTGAAGCCAGGCAGGGTACGGGCGAGCAGTACTTC. It translates to CASSEARQGTGEQYF.

The gene calls are TRBV11-2 and TRBJ1-6; D call uncertain. Germline V gives CDR1 SGHAT, CDR2 FQNNGV. This CDR3 comprises 15 residues. V was cut by 2 bases and J by 4 bases, with 9 bases left in between. The CDR3 spells CASSLSATYNSPLHF. CDR3 nucleotide sequence: TGTGCCAGCAGCTTATCCGCCACATATAATTCACCCCTCCACTTT.

V and J are TRBV6-1 and TRBJ2-7, with TRBD1 as a possible D gene (6 bases). The CDR3 is 14 amino acids. Germline lookup yields CDR1 MNHNS and CDR2 SASEGT. Trimming shortened V by 3 bases and J by 0 bases, and 9 bases separated the two germline ends. CDR3 coding DNA: TGTGCCAGCAGTGAGAGACAGGCCTCCTACGAGCAGTACTTC. It translates to CASSERQASYEQYF.

The chain carries TRBV7-8 and TRBJ1-5, with TRBD1 identical over 7 bases. The trim removed 5 bases at V and 6 bases at J, leaving 10 bases unmatched. The CDR3 sequence is 15 residues long. Germline lookup yields CDR1 SGHVS and CDR2 FQNEAQ. CDR3 in DNA: TGTGCCAGCAGCCCTCAGACAGGGTTCCGTCAGCCCCAGCATTTT. This gives the protein CASSPQTGFRQPQHF.

The chain couples TRBV18 to TRBJ1-6; 8 positions match TRBD1. With V trimmed by 3 bases and J by 5 bases, 3 bases remained unmatched. The CDR3 has 15 residues. Looked up from germline, CDR1 is KGHSH and CDR2 is LQKENI. CDR3 residues: CASSPKTGDNSPLHF. The CDR3 coding sequence is TGTGCCAGCTCACCTAAGACAGGGGATAATTCACCCCTCCACTTT.

The chain links TRBV23-1 to TRBJ2-1; no clear D gene. TRBV23-1 belongs to the ORF category, with a function that is uncertain. This CDR3 comprises 12 residues. V gave up 4 bases and J gave up 5 bases, with 6 bases separating them. The CDR3 here is CASSLSDNEQFF. Written as DNA, the CDR3 is TGCGCCAGCAGTCTTTCGGACAATGAGCAGTTCTTC.

The chain couples TRBV3-1 (or the pseudogene TRBV3-2) to TRBJ1-2; no clear D gene. This CDR3 spans 14 amino acids. V was trimmed by 1 base and J by 0 bases, leaving 6 bases between them. Germline-derived CDR1 and CDR2 are LGHDT and YNNKEL (reference sequence). The DNA of the CDR3 is TGTGCCAGCAGCCAAGGGAGGGCTAACTATGGCTACACCTTC. Encoded protein: CASSQGRANYGYTF.

The genes are TRBV15 and TRBJ1-1, with D unclear. With 1 base removed from V and 7 bases from J, the gap between germline ends came to 13 bases. Germline assignment: CDR1 LNHNV and CDR2 YYDKDF (reference sequence). This CDR3 has 14 amino acids. The CDR3 coding sequence is TGTGCCACCAGCAGAGGGGTAGCCCCAGTTGAAGCTTTCTTT. Translation: CATSRGVAPVEAFF. The full variable domain, with the rest looked up from reference TRBV15 and TRBJ1-1, is DAMVIQNPRYQVTQFGKPVTLSCSQTLNHNVMYWYQQKSSQAPKLLFHYYDKDFNNEADTPDNFQSRRPNTSFCFLDIRSPGLGDTAMYLCATSRGVAPVEAFFGQGTRLTVV.

This clone was seen ten or more times. The chain joins TRBV6-6 to TRBJ1-3; 7 bases fit TRBD1. CDR3 length: 19 amino acids. Losses at the gene ends were 5 bases for V and 0 bases for J; bases not matched to a gene: 16. Germline CDR1 is MNHNY and CDR2 is SVGAGI (reference sequence). The CDR3 loop reads CASSPHPTGAGGSGNTIYF. For the CDR3, the DNA is TGTGCCAGCAGTCCCCACCCCACAGGGGCTGGGGGCTCTGGAAACACCATATATTTT.

V gene TRBV6-1 combines with J gene TRBJ2-5; 7 nucleotides align to TRBD2. The ends lost 3 bases at V and 5 bases at J; junction bases unmatched: 15. This CDR3 contains 17 residues. CDR1 is MNHNS, CDR2 SASEGT, per germline. The CDR3 DNA sequence: TGTGCCAGCAGTGAGACTTTAGCGGGCTTAACTAGGGAGACCCAGTACTTC. It yields the protein CASSETLAGLTRETQYF.

The chain links TRBV2 to TRBJ2-7; TRBD1 agrees at 10 bases. The germline gives CDR1 SNHLY, CDR2 FYNNEI. Losses at the gene ends were 6 bases for V and 2 bases for J; bases not matched to a gene: 4. The CDR3 runs to 14 residues. The CDR3 DNA reads TGTGCCAGCAGAGCAGGGACAGGGGCCTACGAGCAGTACTTC. Its translation is CASRAGTGAYEQYF.

The chain carries TRBV30 and TRBJ2-4; 7 nucleotides match TRBD2. From germline, CDR1 is GTSNPN and CDR2 SVGIG (reference sequence). V trimming: 7 bases; J trimming: 0 bases; junction bases outside the gene matches: 18. The CDR3 length is 18 residues. CDR3 sequence: CASIPFKGEGRAKNIQYF. The CDR3 DNA follows: TGTGCCTCCATCCCCTTCAAAGGGGAGGGAAGAGCCAAAAACATTCAGTACTTC.

This rearrangement joins TRBV28 to TRBJ2-7; 12 bases are shared with TRBD2. The CDR3 sequence is 15 residues long. Germline V CDR1 and CDR2: MDHEN, SYDVKM. Germline trimming cut 4 bases from V and 7 bases from J; bases unmatched to any gene: 8. The CDR3 DNA follows: TGTGCCAGCAGTTCACTAGCGGGAGGAACTCGAGAGCAGTACTTC. This sequence encodes CASSSLAGGTREQYF. The variable domain in full, completed from reference TRBV28 and TRBJ2-7, reads DVKVTQSSRYLVKRTGEKVFLECVQDMDHENMFWYRQDPGLGLRLIYFSYDVKMKEKGDIPEGYSVSREKKERFSLILESASTNQTSMYLCASSSLAGGTREQYFGPGTRLTVT.

This chain joins TRBV18 and TRBJ2-1, with 9 bases matching TRBD2. The CDR3 is 17 residues long. V shed 0 bases, J shed 1 base, and the junction held 4 bases outside the gene matches. Per germline, CDR1 KGHSH and CDR2 LQKENI. CDR3 coding DNA: TGTGCCAGCTCACCACCGTCGACTAGCGGTTCCTACAATGAGCAGTTCTTC. Protein: CASSPPSTSGSYNEQFF.

The rearrangement links TRBV5-4 to TRBJ1-2, with a tentative D call TRBD1 (5 bases). Germline V gene lookup returns CDR1 SGHNT and CDR2 YYREEE (reference sequence). This CDR3 comprises 13 residues. V gave up 2 bases and J gave up 8 bases, with 13 bases separating them. In DNA, the CDR3 is TGTGCCAGCAGCTTCGACAGTGTATCCGGCTACACCTTC. Translated, it gives CASSFDSVSGYTF.

The rearrangement uses TRBV27 and TRBJ2-1, with TRBD2 matching 7 bases. CDR3 length equals 13 residues. Per germline, CDR1 MNHEY and CDR2 SMNVEV (reference sequence). The J segment lost 7 bases and the V segment lost 7 bases, leaving 7 bases of the junction unmatched. Here the CDR3 reads CASTSGALNEQFF. CDR3 bases: TGTGCCAGCACAAGCGGGGCCTTAAATGAGCAGTTCTTC.

V gene TRBV2 combines with J gene TRBJ2-7; D is possibly TRBD2 (6 bases). The germline V and J ends were trimmed by 4 bases and 12 bases, with 37 bases remaining between them. This CDR3 comprises 19 residues. The germline gives CDR1 SNHLY, CDR2 FYNNEI. In DNA form, the CDR3 reads TGTGCCAGCAGTGTGGAGGGAAGGGAGGAATTTCTCGGGGCCTCCTGGTGGTACTTC. This encodes CASSVEGREEFLGASWWYF.

V usage is TRBV7-2 and J usage is TRBJ2-5; maybe TRBD2 (6 bases). CDR3 length: 14 residues. Trimming took off 5 bases at V and 5 bases at J, with 15 bases between the two ends. CDR1 SGHTA and CDR2 FQGNSA come from the germline V gene. The DNA for the CDR3 is TGTGCCAGCAGCGCCCGACTAGGATCTGAGACCCAGTACTTC. It specifies CASSARLGSETQYF.

The chain employs TRBV5-5 and TRBJ1-5; the match to TRBD1 covers 7 bases. Looked up from germline, CDR1 is SGHKS and CDR2 is YYEKEE (reference sequence). Unmatched junction bases numbered 6, after V lost 4 bases and J lost 2 bases. This CDR3 region has 15 residues. DNA for the CDR3: TGTGCCAGCAGCCTAAGGACAGGCGGCAATCAGCCCCAGCATTTT. Its protein is CASSLRTGGNQPQHF.

V is TRBV5-1 and J is TRBJ2-2, with D possibly matching TRBD2 (6 bases). V was clipped by 0 bases and J by 1 base, with 10 bases between them. Germline CDR1 is SGHRS and CDR2 is YFSETQ. CDR3 length equals 16 residues. The CDR3 DNA reads TGCGCCAGCAGCTTGGAGGTAGCGGAGAACACCGGGGAGCTGTTTTTT. Protein product: CASSLEVAENTGELFF.

The chain has TRBV27 and TRBJ1-2; tentatively, D is TRBD1 (6 bases). V lost 4 bases, J lost 8 bases, and 14 bases lay in between. CDR1 and CDR2 from the germline V gene are MNHEY and SMNVEV (reference sequence). This CDR3 region has 13 residues. CDR3 region: CASSSQTGRGYTF. CDR3 DNA sequence: TGTGCCAGCAGTTCTCAAACAGGGCGAGGCTACACCTTC.

The chain recombines TRBV29-1 with TRBJ1-5, with TRBD1 identical over 10 bases. The length of the CDR3 is 14 residues. The V and J ends lost 4 bases and 5 bases, in that order; junction bases with no gene match: 5. Per the germline V gene, CDR1 is SQVTM and CDR2 is ANQGSEA. CDR3 sequence reads: CSVGGTGVDQPQHF. The CDR3 nucleotides are TGCAGCGTTGGGGGGACAGGGGTTGATCAGCCCCAGCATTTT.